Listed below are T cell receptor beta chains from one sample, sequenced in a study of blood T cell repertoires in COVID-19. TCRdb's copy holds only in-frame clones and misses some; the assay was immunoSEQ multiplex PCR. The repertoire consists of about 480,000 clones, with around 90% occurring once and the leading ten covering 7.8%. Source material: peripheral blood. These receptors all come from a woman aged 50 to 60 with COVID-19, enrolled during active disease. The conserved cysteine and the conserved F or W are not part of the CDR3 here. Each record gives: clone size, V gene, J gene, CDR3 protein. Only part of the rows carry a size: once, few, many, or a class if the clone is expanded.

-	TRBV28	TRBJ1-1	ASSPGGRGAF
few	TRBV19	TRBJ1-1	ASSIASGGAAEAF
-	TRBV20-1	TRBJ2-5	SVRLAETQY
-	TRBV11-1	TRBJ1-1	ASSPYGTANTEAF
-	TRBV5-4	TRBJ2-5	ASSRGGLNSQETQY
once	TRBV9	TRBJ2-1	ASSVGTSGNFNEQF
-	TRBV24-1	TRBJ2-2	ATSGAEATGELF
-	TRBV18	TRBJ2-6	ASPSGAGANVLT
-	TRBV2	TRBJ2-7	ATGQLTYEQY
-	TRBV6-5	TRBJ1-2	ASSYQQGPYGYT
-	TRBV3-1/TRBV3-2	TRBJ1-6	ASSTGTADNSPLH
-	TRBV3-1/TRBV3-2	TRBJ2-2	ASSYNPGGTGELF
-	TRBV5-1	TRBJ2-5	ASSSGVQETQY
-	TRBV21-1	TRBJ1-5	ASSSPLSNQPQH
-	TRBV11-1	TRBJ1-1	ASSLWGGNTEAF
-	TRBV12-3/TRBV12-4	TRBJ2-1	ASRVGGNEQF
-	TRBV25-1	TRBJ1-4	ASSEYGHRSNEKLF
-	TRBV28	TRBJ1-4	ASSFFFLNEKLF
-	TRBV14	TRBJ1-2	ASSRTGGSPLV
-	TRBV30	TRBJ2-3	ACSRQGGADTQY
-	TRBV4-2	TRBJ1-3	ASSQDRGGSRNTIY
-	TRBV6-5	TRBJ2-5	ASSRTSAGTQY
-	TRBV11-1	TRBJ2-7	ASSLNQGVPYEQY
-	TRBV4-1	TRBJ2-3	ASSPTGTSTDTQY
-	TRBV28	TRBJ2-3	ASSMGGTDTQY
-	TRBV4-2	TRBJ1-2	ASSQRDIQNLYGYT
-	TRBV19	TRBJ1-2	ASKGRGDYGYT